Listed below are T cell receptor beta chains from one sample, sequenced in a study of molecular identifiers for immune sequencing clone quantification. TCRdb re-derived calls from the PCR reads in MiXCR, one entry per CDR3 protein. The sample has about 630,000 distinct CDR3 sequences; less than 30% are singletons. Sequencing was performed on naive CD8+ T cells from blood, with Jurkat cell RNA spiked in. The receptors were sampled from a human donor in good health. Some libraries in this study had Jurkat cell RNA spiked in. Both conserved end residues are part of each CDR3. The D gene is left open where the match is weak. A clone size is listed for some rows: how often the clone was seen (once, few, many), or a class if it is expanded.

>many|NA|TRBJ2-5|TRBV12-3/TRBV12-4
TGTGCCAGCACGGGATCGGAGCAAGAGACCCAGTACTTC
CASTGSEQETQYF
>many|TRBD1|TRBJ2-5|TRBV29-1
TGCAGCGTTGAAACAACAGGGGTTTGGACCCAGTACTTC
CSVETTGVWTQYF
>NA|NA|TRBJ2-2|TRBV7-9
TGTGCCAGCAGCCCTCCGGGCAGAAACACCGGGGAGCTGTTTTTT
CASSPPGRNTGELFF
>NA|NA|TRBJ1-3|TRBV5-1
TGCGCCAGCAGCTTGGAGTCCCCGGGAAACACCATATATTTT
CASSLESPGNTIYF
>few|NA|TRBJ2-1|TRBV7-6
TGTGCCAGCAGGCTAGGGGTGTCCGGGGGGCTGGACAATGAGCAGTTCTTC
CASRLGVSGGLDNEQFF
>NA|NA|TRBJ1-1|TRBV27
TGTGCCAGCAGTTTAGCAGTCTCCATGAACACTGATGCTTTCTTT
CASSLAVSMNTDAFF
>NA|NA|TRBJ2-5|TRBV20-1
TGCAGTGCTAGGGATTTCGCCGGACTCCATGGGGAAGAGCCCCAGTACTTC
CSARDFAGLHGEEPQYF
>many|NA|TRBJ1-2|TRBV12-3/TRBV12-4
TGTGCCAGCAGTCCGACGTCCCCTCACCGGTATGGCTACACCTTC
CASSPTSPHRYGYTF
>many|NA|TRBJ2-7|TRBV10-3
TGTGCCATCAGCCCAACTAGCTCCGAGCAGTACTTC
CAISPTSSEQYF
>many|TRBD2|TRBJ2-7|TRBV6-2/TRBV6-3
TGTGCCAGCAGTTTCTCAAGACTAGCGGGAGTCTACGAGCAGTACTTC
CASSFSRLAGVYEQYF